This passage covers 10 T cell receptor beta chains from one sample sequenced in a study of spatial heterogeneity in lung cancer. Sample time point: sample taken at primary tumor resection. Antigens of these TCRs are unknown. Study findings and constraints: Expanded intratumoral alpha and beta TCR counts tracked tumor mutation counts.

Each CDR3 protein is one row after TCRdb ran MiXCR on the 5' RACE reads. Seen here are 12,000 or so distinct CDR3 sequences, more than 9.5% observed once, and the top ten hold 39%. This sample comprised lung tumor tissue, obtained at surgery. These receptors came from a male donor with early-stage non-small cell lung cancer.

This clonotype was seen only a few times. V gene TRBV7-2 combines with J gene TRBJ1-2; maybe TRBD1 (6 bases). V gave up 1 base and J gave up 4 bases, with 7 bases separating them. This CDR3 spans 13 amino acids. Germline loops: CDR1 SGHTA, CDR2 FQGNSA. The CDR3 region has the DNA TGTGCCAGCAGCTTAGGCAGGGGCTATGGCTACACCTTC. Translation gives CASSLGRGYGYTF.

There are many counts of this clonotype. The chain employs TRBV7-6 and TRBJ2-7, with TRBD1 matching over 8 bases. The ends lost 1 base at V and 2 bases at J; junction bases unmatched: 7. This CDR3 contains 16 residues. Per germline, CDR1 SGHVS and CDR2 FNYEAQ. The chain's CDR3 is CASSLGRTGSTYEQYF. Written as DNA, the CDR3 is TGTGCCAGCAGCTTAGGGAGGACAGGGTCGACCTACGAGCAGTACTTC.

This clonotype was found a few times. The gene calls are TRBV5-1 and TRBJ2-7, with 10 bases identical to TRBD1. Looked up from germline, CDR1 is SGHRS and CDR2 is YFSETQ. The trim removed 7 bases at V and 5 bases at J, leaving 9 bases unmatched. The CDR3 sequence is 14 residues long. For the CDR3, the DNA is TGCGCCAGCGCTTTGGGGACAGGGGTCAACGAGCAGTACTTC. Translated, it gives CASALGTGVNEQYF.

This clonotype turned up a few times. Here the CDR3 reads CASSQGTGANQPQHF. The DNA for the CDR3 is TGTGCCAGCAGCCAAGGGACAGGGGCGAATCAGCCCCAGCATTTT. This rearrangement joins TRBV3-1 to TRBJ1-5, with 9 nucleotides matching TRBD1. The germline CDR1 and CDR2 sequences are LGHDT and YNNKEL (reference sequence). The CDR3 runs 15 residues. The J segment lost 4 bases and the V segment lost 1 base, leaving 2 bases of the junction unmatched.

This clonotype was counted many times. The J gene is TRBJ1-5, the V gene TRBV28, with 8 nucleotides matching TRBD1. CDR1 and CDR2 (germline): MDHEN, SYDVKM. Trimming removed 6 bases from V and 2 bases from J; junction bases left unmatched: 9. This CDR3 has 16 amino acids. The CDR3 protein is CASREQGVWGNQPQHF. The CDR3 DNA reads TGTGCCAGCAGGGAACAGGGGGTTTGGGGCAATCAGCCCCAGCATTTT.

This clonotype was counted a few times. The chain joins TRBV4-3 to TRBJ2-7; D ambiguous. The CDR3 is 15 amino acids. The V gene's germline CDR1 is LGHNA and CDR2 YSLEER. Trimming cost V 1 base and J 2 bases, with 12 bases left between them. CDR3 DNA: TGCGCCAGCAGCCAAGGGCTGGGCGACACCTACGAGCAGTACTTC. Translated: CASSQGLGDTYEQYF.

This clonotype was detected a few times. The genes are TRBV2 and TRBJ1-1; D might be TRBD1 (5 bases). CDR3 length: 15 residues. Between the trimmed V and J ends, which lost 4 bases and 0 bases, there was a span of 12 bases. The germline CDR1 and CDR2 sequences are SNHLY and FYNNEI. The CDR3 DNA reads as TGTGCCAGCAGTGTAGGAGGCAGGGTGAACACTGAAGCTTTCTTT. This encodes CASSVGGRVNTEAFF. The whole variable domain, filled in from reference TRBV2 and TRBJ1-1, reads EPEVTQTPSHQVTQMGQEVILRCVPISNHLYFYWYRQILGQKVEFLVSFYNNEISEKSEIFDDQFSVERPDGSNFTLKIRSTKLEDSAMYFCASSVGGRVNTEAFFGQGTRLTVV.

This clonotype was recorded a few times. The chain links TRBV27 to TRBJ2-3; either TRBD1 or TRBD2 may supply D (6 bases each). This CDR3 is 16 amino acids long. With 6 bases removed from V and 0 bases from J, the gap between germline ends came to 16 bases. CDR1 and CDR2 from the germline V gene are MNHEY and SMNVEV (reference sequence). The CDR3 is CASSPGGGPSTDTQYF. Here the CDR3 DNA reads TGTGCCAGCAGCCCCGGAGGGGGGCCTAGCACAGATACGCAGTATTTT.

This rearrangement joins TRBV3-1 to TRBJ2-2; the match to TRBD1 covers 7 bases. The CDR3 runs to 15 residues. Per the germline V gene, CDR1 is LGHDT and CDR2 is YNNKEL (reference sequence). The ends lost 4 bases at V and 6 bases at J; junction bases unmatched: 8. As DNA, the CDR3 is TGTGCCAGCAGCCCCCGCAGGGGGTATGCCGGGGAGCTGTTTTTT. Its translation is CASSPRRGYAGELFF.

This clonotype was counted between two and nine times. CDR3 amino acids: CASSWTGGDETQYF. The CDR3 DNA reads as TGTGCCAGCAGCTGGACAGGGGGCGATGAGACCCAGTACTTC. The V gene is TRBV7-2, the J gene TRBJ2-5, with TRBD1 matching 11 bases. Looked up from germline, CDR1 is SGHTA and CDR2 is FQGNSA. Germline trimming cut 4 bases from V and 5 bases from J; bases unmatched to any gene: 3. The CDR3 totals 14 residues.